This TCR beta chain stems from a study of T cell repertoires in aging, cancer and after chemotherapy. At the level of the study: Glioblastoma patients receiving temozolomide-based therapy gave paired samples before and after chemotherapy.

Points from the study as a whole: No conclusions about immunological memory after chemotherapy can be drawn from the repertoire data. Healthy donors lost TCR diversity with age mainly through richness, cancer patients through richness and evenness.

V lost 0 bases to trimming and J lost 9 bases, with 15 bases between them. Germline CDR1 and CDR2: GTSNPN and SVGIG (reference sequence). The CDR3 is 14 amino acids. Rearranged V-D-J TRB sequences were amplified with a mixed TRB-A/B primer pool. TCRdb used MiXCR to reprocess the multiplex PCR reads, holding one entry per CDR3 protein. The table records over a thousand distinct CDR3 sequences, 16% of them present only once. This clonotype rates as large. Its antigen is not identified. TCR beta rearrangements were amplified from peripheral blood genomic DNA. The clonotype was recovered from a human donor with a solid tumor. The gene calls are TRBV30 and TRBJ2-1; D is possibly TRBD1 or TRBD2 (6 bases each). Material for sequencing was blood. The CDR3 DNA is TGTGCCTGGAGTGTAGGGGGGCAGGTCCGTGAGCAGTTCTTC. As protein: CAWSVGGQVREQFF. The full variable domain, rest sourced from reference TRBV30 and TRBJ2-1, is SQTIHQWPATLVQPVGSPLSLECTVEGTSNPNLYWYRQAAGRGLQLLFYSVGIGQISSEVPQNLSASRPQDRQFILSSKKLLLSDSGFYLCAWSVGGQVREQFFGPGTRLTVL.